The 12 T cell receptor beta chains below come from one sample, sequenced in a study of cytomegalovirus exposure and HLA in healthy donors. Primers for the PCR totalled 60 Vbeta and 13 Jbeta. Profiling relied on immunoSEQ multiplex PCR, and the TCRdb table lists in-frame clones only, not all of them. The sample records around 150,000 clones, 70% to 85% being singletons. The sample was PBMCs. These receptors were collected from a man aged 35-49 years in good health and CMV-seronegative.

The V gene is TRBV5-5, the J gene TRBJ2-2; TRBD1 is a possible D gene (6 bases). The germline V and J ends were trimmed by 4 bases and 2 bases, with 15 bases remaining between them. Germline-derived CDR1 and CDR2 are SGHKS and YYEKEE (reference sequence). This CDR3 is 16 amino acids long. This CDR3 is CASSPPQDSNTGELFF. DNA of the CDR3: TGTGCCAGCAGCCCGCCTCAGGACAGCAACACCGGGGAGCTGTTTTTT.

This clone showed up just a few times. This rearrangement joins TRBV6-5 to TRBJ1-3, with 8 nucleotides matching TRBD1. The V gene end was trimmed by 5 bases and the J gene end by 3 bases; junction bases not matched to a gene: 3. This CDR3 contains 14 residues. Germline CDR1 and CDR2: MNHEY and SVGAGI. DNA for the CDR3: TGTGCCAGCAGTCCAGACAGGGGTGGAAACACCATATATTTT. Its protein is CASSPDRGGNTIYF.

About this clone itself: Other DNA sequences from this sample encode an identical CDR3 as well. V is TRBV7-9 and J is TRBJ2-7; unclear D gene. Trimming stripped 0 bases from V and 3 bases from J, with 12 bases between. The CDR3 covers 15 residues. The V gene's germline CDR1 is SEHNR and CDR2 FQNEAQ (reference sequence). The CDR3 reads CASSLAGQVGYEQYF. CDR3 nucleotide sequence: TGTGCCAGCAGCTTAGCTGGGCAGGTCGGCTACGAGCAGTACTTC.

With respect to this clone: The same CDR3 also results from other DNA sequences found in this sample. The rearrangement links TRBV5-4 to TRBJ2-7; D is possibly TRBD1 (5 bases). The CDR3 has 15 amino acids. V was clipped by 0 bases and J by 2 bases, with 12 bases between them. The germline V gene has CDR1 SGHNT and CDR2 YYREEE (reference sequence). The DNA for the CDR3 is TGTGCCAGCAGCTTGGGGCAGGGAAAGACCTACGAGCAGTACTTC. It yields the protein CASSLGQGKTYEQYF.

The rearrangement links TRBV19 to TRBJ2-7; 9 bases fit TRBD1. V lost 3 bases to trimming and J lost 2 bases; unmatched junction nucleotides: 2. Germline CDR1 is LNHDA and CDR2 is SQIVND (reference sequence). The CDR3 extends over 14 amino acids. The CDR3 DNA sequence: TGTGCCAGTAGTATCGGGACAGGGACCTACGAGCAGTACTTC. Translation: CASSIGTGTYEQYF.

The chain combines TRBV5-6 with TRBJ2-3; 9 bases line up with TRBD2. The CDR3 loop spans 15 amino acids. Germline values: CDR1 SGHDT, CDR2 YYEEEE. Trimming removed 1 base from V and 5 bases from J; junction bases left unmatched: 5. The CDR3 sequence: CASSLLASGKDTQYF. For the CDR3, the DNA is TGTGCCAGCAGCTTGTTAGCTAGCGGGAAAGATACGCAGTATTTT.

The chain uses TRBV27 and TRBJ2-1; 12 nucleotides agree with TRBD2. The CDR3 runs to 16 residues. V lost 5 bases, J lost 2 bases, and 4 bases stayed unmatched. The germline CDR1 and CDR2 sequences are MNHEY and SMNVEV (reference sequence). CDR3 loop: CASSKRLAGAYNEQFF. The DNA of the CDR3 is TGTGCCAGCAGTAAAAGACTAGCGGGAGCCTACAATGAGCAGTTCTTC.

The rearrangement uses TRBV27 and TRBJ2-7; a weak D match, TRBD1 (5 bases). Trimming left V 3 bases short and J 3 bases short, with 9 bases between. This CDR3 comprises 13 residues. Looked up from germline, CDR1 is MNHEY and CDR2 is SMNVEV (reference sequence). The CDR3 DNA sequence: TGTGCCAGCAGTTTGGCAGGGAACTACGAGCAGTACTTC. Translation: CASSLAGNYEQYF.

V and J are TRBV11-3 and TRBJ1-2; 8 nucleotides agree with TRBD1. Germline CDR1 and CDR2: SGHNT and YENEEA. With 5 bases clipped from V and 5 bases from J, the junction kept 4 bases outside the gene matches. The CDR3 runs 13 residues. CDR3 in amino acids: CASSQTGGYGYTF. The CDR3, as DNA: TGTGCCAGCAGCCAAACAGGGGGATATGGCTACACCTTC. Filled out from reference TRBV11-3 and TRBJ1-2, the complete variable domain reads EAGVVQSPRYKIIEKKQPVAFWCNPISGHNTLYWYLQNLGQGPELLIRYENEEAVDDSQLPKDRFSAERLKGVDSTLKIQPAELGDSAVYLCASSQTGGYGYTFGSGTRLTVV.

This chain uses TRBV2 with TRBJ2-1; D possibly corresponds to TRBD2 (6 bases). There are 15 residues in the CDR3. Germline assignment: CDR1 SNHLY and CDR2 FYNNEI. V lost 7 bases, J lost 5 bases, and 18 bases lay in between. As DNA, the CDR3 is TGTGCCAGCACCATAGGAGGGGTAGCCCACAATGAGCAGTTCTTC. It encodes CASTIGGVAHNEQFF.

This clone was recorded at least ten times. The chain employs TRBV7-7 and TRBJ2-1; D possibly corresponds to TRBD2 (5 bases). Trimming removed 0 bases at V and 6 bases at J, with 12 bases between. Germline assignment: CDR1 SSHAT and CDR2 FNYEAQ (reference sequence). This CDR3 spans 15 amino acids. CDR3 amino acids: CASSLAGLPFNEQFF. Written as DNA, the CDR3 is TGTGCCAGCAGCTTAGCAGGACTGCCATTCAATGAGCAGTTCTTC.

J is TRBJ2-3 and V is TRBV19; 7 nucleotides align to TRBD2. The CDR3 totals 14 residues. The V and J ends lost 1 base and 3 bases, in that order; junction bases with no gene match: 1. From germline, CDR1 is LNHDA and CDR2 SQIVND (reference sequence). The DNA for the CDR3 is TGTGCCAGTAGTATAGCCGGGGGGACAGATACGCAGTATTTT. This encodes CASSIAGGTDTQYF.